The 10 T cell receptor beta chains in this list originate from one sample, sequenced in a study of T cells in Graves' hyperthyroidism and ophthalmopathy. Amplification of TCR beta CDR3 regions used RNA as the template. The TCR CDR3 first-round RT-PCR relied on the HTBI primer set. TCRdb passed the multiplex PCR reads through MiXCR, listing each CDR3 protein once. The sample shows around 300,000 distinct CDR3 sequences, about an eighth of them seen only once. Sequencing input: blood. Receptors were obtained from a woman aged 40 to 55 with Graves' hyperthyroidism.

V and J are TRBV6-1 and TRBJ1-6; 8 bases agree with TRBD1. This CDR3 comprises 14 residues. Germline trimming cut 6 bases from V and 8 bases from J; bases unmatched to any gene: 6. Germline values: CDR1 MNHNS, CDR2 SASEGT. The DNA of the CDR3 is TGTGCCAGCAGCCGTGGACAGGGAGATTCACCCCTCCACTTT. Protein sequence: CASSRGQGDSPLHF.

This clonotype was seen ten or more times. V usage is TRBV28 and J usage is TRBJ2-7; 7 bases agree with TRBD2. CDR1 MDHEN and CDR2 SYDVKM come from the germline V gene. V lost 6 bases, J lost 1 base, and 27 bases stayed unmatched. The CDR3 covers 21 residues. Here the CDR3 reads CASSPRPRVGLAVYISYEQYF. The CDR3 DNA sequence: TGTGCCAGCAGCCCCCGGCCTCGGGTGGGGCTAGCGGTATATATTTCCTACGAGCAGTACTTC.

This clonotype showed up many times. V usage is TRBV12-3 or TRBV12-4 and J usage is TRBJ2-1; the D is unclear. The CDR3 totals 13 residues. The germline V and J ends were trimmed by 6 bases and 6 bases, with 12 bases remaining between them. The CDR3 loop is CASSFPLPNEQFF. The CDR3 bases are TGTGCCAGCAGCTTCCCCCTGCCCAATGAGCAGTTCTTC.

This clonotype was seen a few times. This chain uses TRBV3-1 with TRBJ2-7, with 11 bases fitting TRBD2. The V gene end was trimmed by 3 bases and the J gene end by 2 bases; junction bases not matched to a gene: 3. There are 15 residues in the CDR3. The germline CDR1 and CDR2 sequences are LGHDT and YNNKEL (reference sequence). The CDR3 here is CASSHLTSGTYEQYF. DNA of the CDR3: TGTGCCAGCAGCCATTTGACTAGCGGGACCTACGAGCAGTACTTC.

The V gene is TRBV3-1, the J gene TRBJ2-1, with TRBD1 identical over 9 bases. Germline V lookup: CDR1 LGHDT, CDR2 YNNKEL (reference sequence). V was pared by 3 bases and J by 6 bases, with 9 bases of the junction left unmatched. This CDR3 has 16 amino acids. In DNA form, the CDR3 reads TGTGCCAGCAGCCATCGATTCTCGGGACAGGGCAATGAGCAGTTCTTC. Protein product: CASSHRFSGQGNEQFF.

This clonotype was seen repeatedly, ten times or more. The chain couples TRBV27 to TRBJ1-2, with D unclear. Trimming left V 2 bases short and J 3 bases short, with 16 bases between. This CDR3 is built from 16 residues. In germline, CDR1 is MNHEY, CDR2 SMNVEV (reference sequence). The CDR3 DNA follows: TGTGCCAGCAGTTTAACGACGTCGACACGCTACTATGGCTACACCTTC. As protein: CASSLTTSTRYYGYTF.

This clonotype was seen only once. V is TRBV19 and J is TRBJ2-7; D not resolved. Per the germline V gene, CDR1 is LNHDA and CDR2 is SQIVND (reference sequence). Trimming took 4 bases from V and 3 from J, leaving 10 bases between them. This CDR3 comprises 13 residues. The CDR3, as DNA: TGTGCCAGTAGTAAAGACGGAGTCTACGAGCAGTACTTC. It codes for CASSKDGVYEQYF.

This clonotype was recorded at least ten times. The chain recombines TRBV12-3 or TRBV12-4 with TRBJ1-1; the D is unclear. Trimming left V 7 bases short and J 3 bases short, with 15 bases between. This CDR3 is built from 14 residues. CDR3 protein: CASKVLNEDTEAFF. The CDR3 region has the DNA TGTGCCAGCAAGGTATTGAATGAGGACACTGAAGCTTTCTTT.

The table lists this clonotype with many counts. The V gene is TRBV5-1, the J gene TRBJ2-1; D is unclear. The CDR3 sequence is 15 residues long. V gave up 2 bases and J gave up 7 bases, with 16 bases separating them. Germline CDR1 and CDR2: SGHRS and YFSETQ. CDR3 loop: CASSFVGEVGNEQFF. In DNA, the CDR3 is TGCGCCAGCAGCTTTGTCGGCGAGGTTGGGAATGAGCAGTTCTTC.

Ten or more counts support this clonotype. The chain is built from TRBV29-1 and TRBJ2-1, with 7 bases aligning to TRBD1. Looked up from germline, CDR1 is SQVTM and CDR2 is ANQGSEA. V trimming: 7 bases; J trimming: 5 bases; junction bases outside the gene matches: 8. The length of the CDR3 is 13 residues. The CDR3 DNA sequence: TGCAGCGCCACCCGGACAGGTAACAATGAGCAGTTCTTC. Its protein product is CSATRTGNNEQFF.